The 6 T cell receptor beta chains presented below share a single source sample, sequenced in a study of shared clonotypes between healthy human individuals. CD45RO-negative CD8 cells positively selected for CCR7 made up the naive population, which excluded terminally differentiated effector memory CD45RA+ cells. The method was immunoSEQ multiplex PCR; TCRdb's version includes in-frame clones alone and lacks a portion of them. The sample records around 600,000 clones, 85% to 95% being singletons. Material: naive CD8+ T cells sorted from blood. Receptor source: a woman aged 25 to 39 in good health.

The rearrangement uses TRBV27 and TRBJ2-1, with 10 positions matching TRBD2. CDR1 MNHEY and CDR2 SMNVEV come from the germline V gene (reference sequence). The trim removed 6 bases at V and 9 bases at J, leaving 8 bases unmatched. This CDR3 region has 14 residues. The CDR3 spells CASRDRRTSGEQFF. CDR3 coding DNA: TGTGCCAGCAGGGATCGGAGGACTAGCGGTGAGCAGTTCTTC.

This clone was picked up a small number of times. The sample has other DNA sequences that encode this CDR3 too. This chain uses TRBV28 with TRBJ1-2; no reliable D call. The length of the CDR3 is 13 residues. V lost 3 bases and J 2 bases, leaving 7 bases between the germline ends. In germline, CDR1 is MDHEN, CDR2 SYDVKM. CDR3 nucleotide sequence: TGTGCCAGCAGTTTCCCAGCCAACTATGGCTACACCTTC. Protein sequence: CASSFPANYGYTF.

The chain employs TRBV28 and TRBJ1-4; tentatively, D is TRBD1 (5 bases). Trimming took off 5 bases at V and 5 bases at J, with 15 bases between the two ends. The CDR3 is made up of 15 amino acids. Germline CDR1 is MDHEN and CDR2 is SYDVKM. The CDR3 spells CASSPSWGMNEKLFF. CDR3 sequence (DNA): TGTGCCAGCAGTCCTTCGTGGGGGATGAATGAAAAACTGTTTTTT. Based on the CDR3 plus reference TRBV28 and TRBJ1-4, the full variable domain is DVKVTQSSRYLVKRTGEKVFLECVQDMDHENMFWYRQDPGLGLRLIYFSYDVKMKEKGDIPEGYSVSREKKERFSLILESASTNQTSMYLCASSPSWGMNEKLFFGSGTQLSVL.

The chain is built from TRBV7-2 and TRBJ2-7, with 7 bases fitting TRBD2. Unmatched junction bases numbered 5, after V lost 2 bases and J lost 1 base. Germline V gives CDR1 SGHTA, CDR2 FQGNSA. The CDR3 consists of 15 residues. DNA for the CDR3: TGTGCCAGCAGCTTATCGCGGGAGAAGTCCTACGAGCAGTACTTC. This gives the protein CASSLSREKSYEQYF.

Concerning this clone itself: Additional DNA sequences in this sample encode the identical CDR3. V is TRBV6-5 and J is TRBJ1-1; D not certain. This CDR3 region has 14 residues. Deletions cut 0 bases from V and 1 base from J, with 6 bases between. Germline-derived CDR1 and CDR2 are MNHEY and SVGAGI. The CDR3 DNA is TGTGCCAGCAGTTACTCGGAAGGGAACACTGAAGCTTTCTTT. It translates to CASSYSEGNTEAFF.

This clone was observed once. The V and J genes are TRBV15 and TRBJ1-4; D not certain. From germline, CDR1 is LNHNV and CDR2 YYDKDF (reference sequence). Deletions cut 1 base from V and 0 bases from J, with 12 bases between. The CDR3 is made up of 17 amino acids. The CDR3 coding sequence is TGTGCCACCAGCAGAGGTGATCCCCACGCAACTAATGAAAAACTGTTTTTT. This gives the protein CATSRGDPHATNEKLFF.